This T cell receptor (beta chain) appears in the sequencing data of a study of CD8 T cells in Susac syndrome. Sequencing of TCR beta was performed on blood CD8+ and CD4+ T cells. It was with random hexamers that roughly 0.5 to 1 ug RNA was reverse transcribed. Amplification of the TCR beta CDR3 was carried out by immunoSEQ multiplex PCR, which spanned a total of 54 Vbeta and 13 Jbeta segments. TCRdb re-analysed the immunoSEQ multiplex PCR reads in MiXCR, keeping a single row per CDR3 protein. Among some 150,000 distinct CDR3 sequences listed, 95% were seen once. Looked up from germline, CDR1 is DFQATT and CDR2 is SNEGSKA (reference sequence). Trimming took 2 bases from V and 10 from J, leaving 8 bases between them. The CDR3 runs 10 residues.

The TCR comes from a human donor with multiple sclerosis. V usage is TRBV20-1 and J usage is TRBJ1-2; D call uncertain. The sample was CD8+ T cells from PBMCs. The CDR3 sequence is CSARYSTYTF. DNA for the CDR3: TGCAGTGCTAGATACAGTACCTACACCTTC.